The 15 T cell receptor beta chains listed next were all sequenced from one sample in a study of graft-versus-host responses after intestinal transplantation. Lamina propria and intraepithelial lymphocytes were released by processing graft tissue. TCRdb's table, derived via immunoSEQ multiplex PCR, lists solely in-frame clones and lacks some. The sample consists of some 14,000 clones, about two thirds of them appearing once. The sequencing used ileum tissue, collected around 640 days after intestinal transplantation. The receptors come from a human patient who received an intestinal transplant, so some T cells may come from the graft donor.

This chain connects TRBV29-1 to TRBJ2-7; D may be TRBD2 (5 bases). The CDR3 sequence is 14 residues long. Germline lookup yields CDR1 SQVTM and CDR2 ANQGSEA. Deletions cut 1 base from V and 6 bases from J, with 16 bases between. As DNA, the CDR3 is TGCAGCGTTGAAGGCGAGGGCCTTAGAGGCGAGCAGTACTTC. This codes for CSVEGEGLRGEQYF.

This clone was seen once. CDR3 residues: CASSIDTGYGYTF. The CDR3 DNA is TGTGCCAGTAGTATAGATACGGGGTATGGCTACACCTTC. The chain employs TRBV19 and TRBJ1-2, with D unclear. The germline gives CDR1 LNHDA, CDR2 SQIVND (reference sequence). The CDR3 length is 13 residues. The V end was cut by 0 bases, the J end by 5 bases, with 7 bases between.

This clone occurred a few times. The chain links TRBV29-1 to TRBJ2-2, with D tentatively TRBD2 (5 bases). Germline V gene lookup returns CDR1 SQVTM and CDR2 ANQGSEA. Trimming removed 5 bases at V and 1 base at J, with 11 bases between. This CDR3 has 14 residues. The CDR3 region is CSVSPDWNTGELFF. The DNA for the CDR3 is TGCAGCGTTAGCCCGGACTGGAACACCGGGGAGCTGTTTTTT.

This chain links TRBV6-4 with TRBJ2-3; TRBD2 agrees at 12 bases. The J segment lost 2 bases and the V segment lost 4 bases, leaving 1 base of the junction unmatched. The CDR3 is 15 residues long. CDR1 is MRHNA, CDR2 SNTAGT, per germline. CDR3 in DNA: TGTGCCAGCAGTGGACTAGCGGGGGCCACAGATACGCAGTATTTT. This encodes CASSGLAGATDTQYF.

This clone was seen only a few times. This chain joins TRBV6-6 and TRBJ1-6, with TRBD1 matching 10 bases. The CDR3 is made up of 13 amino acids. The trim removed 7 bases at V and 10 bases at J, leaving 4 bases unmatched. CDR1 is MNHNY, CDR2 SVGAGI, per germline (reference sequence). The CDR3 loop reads CASKDRGFSPLHF. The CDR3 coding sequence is TGTGCCAGCAAGGACAGGGGGTTCTCACCCCTCCACTTT.

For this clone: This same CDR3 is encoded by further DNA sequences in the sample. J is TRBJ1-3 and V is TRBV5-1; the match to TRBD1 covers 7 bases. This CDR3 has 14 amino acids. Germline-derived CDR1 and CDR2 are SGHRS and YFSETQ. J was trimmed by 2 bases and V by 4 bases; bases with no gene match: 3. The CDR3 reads CASSLGTAGNTIYF. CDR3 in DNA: TGCGCCAGCAGCCTTGGGACAGCTGGAAACACCATATATTTT.

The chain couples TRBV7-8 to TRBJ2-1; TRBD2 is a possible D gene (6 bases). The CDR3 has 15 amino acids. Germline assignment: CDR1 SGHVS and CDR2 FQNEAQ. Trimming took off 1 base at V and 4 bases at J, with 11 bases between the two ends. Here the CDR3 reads CASSLDGGYYNEQFF. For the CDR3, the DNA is TGTGCCAGCAGCTTAGATGGGGGGTATTACAATGAGCAGTTCTTC.

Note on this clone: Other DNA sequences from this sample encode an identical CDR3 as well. The CDR3 here is CASSYWQGGSSPLHF. In DNA, the CDR3 is TGTGCCAGCAGTTACTGGCAGGGGGGAAGTTCACCCCTCCACTTT. The chain joins TRBV6-5 to TRBJ1-6, with 7 bases lining up with TRBD1. This CDR3 has 15 residues. Losses at the gene ends were 1 base for V and 9 bases for J; bases not matched to a gene: 6. Germline values: CDR1 MNHEY, CDR2 SVGAGI.

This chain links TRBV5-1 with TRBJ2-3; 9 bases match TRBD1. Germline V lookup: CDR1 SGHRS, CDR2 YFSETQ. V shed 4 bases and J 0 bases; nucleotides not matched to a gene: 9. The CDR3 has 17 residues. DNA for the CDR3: TGCGCCAGCAGCCCAAATCCGGGACAGGGCAGCACAGATACGCAGTATTTT. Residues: CASSPNPGQGSTDTQYF.

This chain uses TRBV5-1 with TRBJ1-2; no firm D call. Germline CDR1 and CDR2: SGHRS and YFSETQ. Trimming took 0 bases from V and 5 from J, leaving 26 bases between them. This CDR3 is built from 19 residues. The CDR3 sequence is CASSLESVRRPESLYGYTF. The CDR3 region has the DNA TGCGCCAGCAGCTTGGAATCGGTCAGGCGACCGGAAAGTTTATATGGCTACACCTTC. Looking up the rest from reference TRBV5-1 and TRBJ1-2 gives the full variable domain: KAGVTQTPRYLIKTRGQQVTLSCSPISGHRSVSWYQQTPGQGLQFLFEYFSETQRNKGNFPGRFSGRQFSNSRSEMNVSTLELGDSALYLCASSLESVRRPESLYGYTFGSGTRLTVV.

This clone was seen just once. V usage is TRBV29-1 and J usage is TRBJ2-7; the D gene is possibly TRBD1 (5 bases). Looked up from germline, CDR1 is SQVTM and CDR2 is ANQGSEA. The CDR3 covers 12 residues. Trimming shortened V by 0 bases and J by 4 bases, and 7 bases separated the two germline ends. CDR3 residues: CSVEDRAYEQYF. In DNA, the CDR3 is TGCAGCGTTGAAGACAGGGCATACGAGCAGTACTTC.

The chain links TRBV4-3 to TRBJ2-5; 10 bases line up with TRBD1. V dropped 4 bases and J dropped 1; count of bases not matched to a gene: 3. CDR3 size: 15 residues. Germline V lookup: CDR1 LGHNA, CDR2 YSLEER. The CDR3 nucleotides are TGCGCCAGCAGCCGGGACAGGGGCTTCCAAGAGACCCAGTACTTC. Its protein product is CASSRDRGFQETQYF.

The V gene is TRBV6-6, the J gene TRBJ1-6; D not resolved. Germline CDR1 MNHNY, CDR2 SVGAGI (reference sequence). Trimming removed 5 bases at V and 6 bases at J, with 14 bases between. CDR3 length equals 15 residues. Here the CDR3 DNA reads TGTGCCAGCAGTCAAACGGGAAACCCTAATTCACCCCTCCACTTT. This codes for CASSQTGNPNSPLHF.

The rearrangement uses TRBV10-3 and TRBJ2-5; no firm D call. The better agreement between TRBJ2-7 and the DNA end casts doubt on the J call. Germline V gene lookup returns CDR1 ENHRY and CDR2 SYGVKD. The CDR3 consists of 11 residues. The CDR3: CAISDSYEQYF. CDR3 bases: TGTGCCATCAGTGACTCCTACGAGCAGTACTTC.

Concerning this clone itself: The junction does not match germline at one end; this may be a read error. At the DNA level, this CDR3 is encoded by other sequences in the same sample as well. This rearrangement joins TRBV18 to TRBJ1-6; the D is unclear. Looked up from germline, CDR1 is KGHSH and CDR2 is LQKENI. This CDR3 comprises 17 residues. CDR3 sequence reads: CASSPEKRGIYNSPLHF. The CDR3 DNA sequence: TGTGCCAGCTCACCGGAAAAACGAGGCATCTATAATTCCCCCCTCCACTTT.